Shown below are 7 T cell receptor beta chains from a single sample sequenced in a study of T-cell memory formation after mild COVID-19. TCRdb independently ran MiXCR on the 5' RACE reads; one entry per CDR3 protein. The data show about 110,000 distinct CDR3 sequences, over 15% seen once. The specimen sequenced was PBMCs or a T cell subset sorted from them (not recorded which). Receptors were obtained from a man aged 18 to 29 who had mild COVID-19 (a few samples of this study predate the infection). Cell type and time point are not known.

There are a few counts of this clonotype. This rearrangement joins TRBV5-4 to TRBJ2-3; 10 bases match TRBD2. CDR3 length equals 16 residues. V was clipped by 4 bases and J by 2 bases; unmatched bases: 7. Germline assignment: CDR1 SGHNT and CDR2 YYREEE (reference sequence). This chain's CDR3 is CASSVTAGGPTDTQYF. CDR3 coding DNA: TGTGCCAGCAGCGTCACAGCGGGGGGGCCCACAGATACGCAGTATTTT.

This clonotype was seen repeatedly, ten times or more. V usage is TRBV7-9 and J usage is TRBJ1-1; the D gene is possibly TRBD1 (6 bases). CDR1 and CDR2 (germline): SEHNR, FQNEAQ (reference sequence). This CDR3 has 15 amino acids. The V end lost 6 bases, the J end lost 5 bases, and 19 bases lay between the germline ends. The CDR3 bases are TGTGCCAGCAGGCCTAAGGACAGACTTGGGACTGAAGCTTTCTTT. Protein: CASRPKDRLGTEAFF.

The chain carries TRBV7-2 and TRBJ1-1; D not certain. The CDR3 totals 11 residues. V gave up 1 base and J gave up 6 bases, with 3 bases separating them. CDR1 and CDR2 from the germline V gene are SGHTA and FQGNSA. CDR3 DNA: TGTGCCAGCAGCTTAGTTTCTGAAGCTTTCTTT. Its protein is CASSLVSEAFF.

The rearrangement uses TRBV4-1 and TRBJ2-3; D not resolved. The CDR3 is 12 residues long. Per germline, CDR1 MGHRA and CDR2 YSYEKL. V was clipped by 1 base and J by 4 bases, with 3 bases between them. DNA of the CDR3: TGCGCCAGCAGCCAAGTCCCAGATACGCAGTATTTT. Protein: CASSQVPDTQYF.

This clonotype was counted ten times or more. This rearrangement joins TRBV7-3 to TRBJ2-1, with D maybe TRBD1 (6 bases). The V and J ends lost 4 bases and 0 bases respectively, with 10 bases between them. This CDR3 region has 15 residues. CDR1 and CDR2 (germline): SGHTA, FQGTGA. CDR3 residues: CASSSDRSSYNEQFF. CDR3 DNA sequence: TGTGCCAGCAGCTCAGACAGGAGCTCCTACAATGAGCAGTTCTTC.

This clonotype appeared many times. This chain uses TRBV5-1 with TRBJ2-5; D is tentatively TRBD1 or TRBD2 (6 bases each). This CDR3 has 16 residues. Germline lookup yields CDR1 SGHRS and CDR2 YFSETQ. Trimming removed 0 bases from V and 3 bases from J, with 15 bases in between. Here the CDR3 DNA reads TGCGCCAGCAGCTTGGCCCCGGGGGCCAACAAAGAGACCCAGTACTTC. This gives the protein CASSLAPGANKETQYF.

The chain joins TRBV11-2 to TRBJ1-1; D call uncertain. The CDR3 loop spans 14 amino acids. CDR1 SGHAT and CDR2 FQNNGV come from the germline V gene. With 3 bases removed from V and 5 bases from J, the gap between germline ends came to 13 bases. This CDR3 reads CASSFGGYGTEAFF. In DNA, the CDR3 is TGTGCCAGCAGCTTTGGCGGTTACGGGACTGAAGCTTTCTTT.